The subject of this entry is one T cell receptor (beta chain). The antigen is unknown. An end of the junction differs from the germline gene, which may be a read error. This sample stems from a study of cytomegalovirus exposure and HLA in healthy donors. Notes on the study in general: Most of the TCR beta V segments (in an earlier analysis) were productive either about 87% or about 30% of the time. Cytomegalovirus status was reportedly diagnosed by the classifier with high sensitivity and specificity. A later analysis reportedly identified an Asian-associated ancestry cluster as carrying fewer N-insertions than the roughly 600-donor mean. Likely technical artifact: a cluster of highly shared sequence variants.

The germline gives CDR1 SEHNR, CDR2 FQNEAQ (reference sequence). This CDR3 is 16 amino acids long. 60 Vbeta and 13 Jbeta primers were used in PCR. Produced via immunoSEQ multiplex PCR; TCRdb's table is partial and in-frame only. The sample lists roughly 290,000 clones, about 80% occurring once. Specimen: PBMCs. The chain joins TRBV7-9 to TRBJ1-2; D may be TRBD1 (6 bases). The TCR was taken from a girl aged 2-10 years in good health and CMV-seronegative. CDR3 sequence reads: CSSSPTTGRGNYGYTF. Written as DNA, the CDR3 is TGTTCCAGCAGCCCTACGACAGGCCGAGGGAACTATGGCTACACCTTC.